A single sample gave rise to the 23 T cell receptor beta chains below, sequenced in a study of shared clonotypes between healthy human individuals. Sequencing used immunoSEQ multiplex PCR; TCRdb keeps in-frame clones, though not all of them. The data contain over a million clones, about 80% of them singletons. Specimen: memory CD4+ T cells from PBMCs. Subset specified: CD45RA-negative fraction. The origin of the receptors is a young man in good health. Some clones in this sample may be carry-over from other donors' samples.

There are a few counts of this clone. This sample includes further DNA sequences coding for the same CDR3. The chain recombines TRBV18 with TRBJ2-3; D may be TRBD2 (6 bases). Per the germline V gene, CDR1 is KGHSH and CDR2 is LQKENI. V lost 2 bases to trimming and J lost 6 bases, with 9 bases between them. This CDR3 contains 13 residues. The CDR3 region has the DNA TGTGCCAGCTCACCAAACGGAGGGGATACGCAGTATTTT. The encoded protein is CASSPNGGDTQYF.

J is TRBJ1-1 and V is TRBV7-8, with TRBD1 matching over 8 bases. The CDR3 has 15 residues. The ends lost 3 bases at V and 5 bases at J; junction bases unmatched: 8. Germline V gene sequence: CDR1 SGHVS, CDR2 FQNEAQ. The CDR3 protein is CASSFIPGGITEAFF. As DNA, the CDR3 is TGTGCCAGCAGCTTTATCCCAGGGGGCATTACTGAAGCTTTCTTT.

This rearrangement joins TRBV5-1 to TRBJ2-6; D may be TRBD2 (5 bases). Germline-derived CDR1 and CDR2 are SGHRS and YFSETQ. Trimming took 5 bases from V and 1 from J, leaving 16 bases between them. There are 17 residues in the CDR3. For the CDR3, the DNA is TGCGCCAGCAGTCCTCGGACTCCGGAGTCTGGGGCCAACGTCCTGACTTTC. Translated, it gives CASSPRTPESGANVLTF.

This clone has only one observation. V is TRBV18 and J is TRBJ2-7, with D hard to call. This CDR3 comprises 12 residues. CDR1 KGHSH and CDR2 LQKENI come from the germline V gene. V shed 4 bases and J shed 7 bases, with 11 bases lying between them. The CDR3 spells CASSHPGAEQYF. The CDR3 DNA sequence: TGTGCCAGCTCACATCCAGGAGCTGAGCAGTACTTC. The full variable domain, rest sourced from reference TRBV18 and TRBJ2-7, is NAGVMQNPRHLVRRRGQEARLRCSPMKGHSHVYWYRQLPEEGLKFMVYLQKENIIDESGMPKERFSAEFPKEGPSILRIQQVVRGDSAAYFCASSHPGAEQYFGPGTRLTVT.

The rearrangement links TRBV11-2 to TRBJ2-2; perhaps TRBD2 as D (5 bases). V was trimmed by 2 bases and J by 4 bases, leaving 8 bases between them. Germline values: CDR1 SGHAT, CDR2 FQNNGV. This CDR3 spans 14 amino acids. The CDR3 spells CASSLTRSTGELFF. The CDR3 coding sequence is TGTGCCAGCAGCTTAACTAGATCCACCGGGGAGCTGTTTTTT.

About this clone itself: A much more abundant neighbour one base away suggests this may be a read error. Other DNA sequences in the sample encode the same CDR3. This chain joins TRBV9 and TRBJ2-1, with 11 bases fitting TRBD2. The germline V gene encodes CDR1 SGDLS and CDR2 YYNGEE. Losses at the gene ends were 0 bases for V and 8 bases for J; bases not matched to a gene: 4. The CDR3 is 15 residues long. The CDR3 DNA sequence: TGTGCCAGCAGCGTAGGCACTAGCGGGAGCCATGAGCAGTTCTTC. Translating gives CASSVGTSGSHEQFF.

The chain uses TRBV27 and TRBJ1-1, with D possibly matching TRBD1 (5 bases). This CDR3 is 17 amino acids long. The germline gives CDR1 MNHEY, CDR2 SMNVEV (reference sequence). With 6 bases removed from V and 0 bases from J, the gap between germline ends came to 20 bases. The CDR3 region is CASRKLSGQGVNTEAFF. The CDR3 DNA follows: TGTGCCAGCAGAAAGCTGTCGGGGCAGGGCGTGAACACTGAAGCTTTCTTT.

The count of this clone is one. This chain links TRBV6-5 with TRBJ2-5; D unresolved. Trimming left V 6 bases short and J 9 bases short, with 14 bases between. The length of the CDR3 is 12 residues. Per germline, CDR1 MNHEY and CDR2 SVGAGI. Written as DNA, the CDR3 is TGTGCCAGCAGAACCTTTGAGCGACCCCAGTACTTC. Its translation is CASRTFERPQYF.

CDR3 DNA sequence: TGTGCCAGCAGCTTGGGGACTAGCGGGACTCAGCGGTGGACAAATGAGCAGTTCTTC. This encodes CASSLGTSGTQRWTNEQFF. The chain is built from TRBV5-8 and TRBJ2-1; 12 nucleotides align to TRBD2. From germline, CDR1 is SGHTS and CDR2 YDEGEE. The CDR3 has 19 amino acids. V lost 0 bases to trimming and J lost 7 bases; unmatched junction nucleotides: 14.

V is TRBV6-1 and J is TRBJ2-4; D ambiguous. Trimming took off 6 bases at V and 1 base at J, with 10 bases between the two ends. This CDR3 contains 14 residues. CDR1 MNHNS and CDR2 SASEGT come from the germline V gene. The CDR3 nucleotides are TGTGCCAGCAGAGAGCTACTGGCCAAAAACATTCAGTACTTC. It specifies CASRELLAKNIQYF.

The chain recombines TRBV7-2 with TRBJ2-2, with a weak D call TRBD1 (5 bases). Per the germline V gene, CDR1 is SGHTA and CDR2 is FQGNSA. Trimming took off 0 bases at V and 7 bases at J, with 15 bases between the two ends. The CDR3 runs 16 residues. CDR3 in DNA: TGTGCCAGCAGCTTAGCGGCTAGGGGCGAGAGCGGGGAGCTGTTTTTT. It translates to CASSLAARGESGELFF.

The genes are TRBV11-2 and TRBJ1-2; possible D gene TRBD1, 5 bases. The CDR3 covers 15 residues. Germline V gives CDR1 SGHAT, CDR2 FQNNGV. V dropped 4 bases and J dropped 4 bases, with 16 bases sitting between them. Here the CDR3 DNA reads TGTGCCAGCAGCTCCCCCCCGCGGGGGGTCTATGGCTACACCTTC. Its protein product is CASSSPPRGVYGYTF.

For this clone: This same CDR3 is encoded by further DNA sequences in the sample. This sequence joins TRBV28 and TRBJ1-5; D remains unclear. This CDR3 region has 13 residues. V lost 7 bases and J 0 bases, leaving 7 bases between the germline ends. Germline V gene lookup returns CDR1 MDHEN and CDR2 SYDVKM. Here the CDR3 reads CASIRNSNQPQHF. The CDR3 DNA reads as TGTGCCAGCATTAGAAATAGCAATCAGCCCCAGCATTTT.

The gene calls are TRBV6-1 and TRBJ2-4; 9 nucleotides align to TRBD1. V trimming: 5 bases; J trimming: 8 bases; junction bases outside the gene matches: 1. Per germline, CDR1 MNHNS and CDR2 SASEGT. The CDR3 is 12 residues long. The CDR3 bases are TGTGCCAGCAGTCGGGACAGGGACATTCAGTACTTC. As protein: CASSRDRDIQYF.

V is TRBV25-1 and J is TRBJ1-2, with 10 bases that match TRBD1. Per germline, CDR1 MGHDK and CDR2 SYGVNS. The J segment lost 7 bases and the V segment lost 6 bases, leaving 8 bases of the junction unmatched. CDR3 length equals 14 residues. CDR3 coding DNA: TGTGCCAGCAGCGTGACAGGGGGCAGTGGTGGCTACACCTTC. As protein: CASSVTGGSGGYTF.

In regard to this clone: The same CDR3 is also encoded by other DNA sequences in this sample. The V gene is TRBV7-3, the J gene TRBJ2-5, with D possibly TRBD1 on 6 matching bases. Germline V lookup: CDR1 SGHTA, CDR2 FQGTGA. The V end lost 5 bases, the J end lost 3 bases, and 10 bases lay between the germline ends. The CDR3 has 13 residues. DNA for the CDR3: TGTGCCAGCAGCCTGAACAGGGAAGAGACCCAGTACTTC. Translation gives CASSLNREETQYF.

A few counts support this clone. This chain links TRBV28 with TRBJ2-3; a possible D gene is TRBD2 (7 bases). V lost 2 bases and J 2 bases, leaving 11 bases between the germline ends. The V gene's germline CDR1 is MDHEN and CDR2 SYDVKM. CDR3 size: 15 residues. The CDR3 DNA is TGTGCCAGCAGTTTAGGGGGGGCAATCACAGATACGCAGTATTTT. Translated: CASSLGGAITDTQYF.

V gene TRBV10-3 combines with J gene TRBJ1-2; a weak D match, TRBD1 (5 bases). Per germline, CDR1 ENHRY and CDR2 SYGVKD. This CDR3 is 14 amino acids long. V was shortened by 7 bases and J by 4 bases, with 16 bases between the two germline ends. The CDR3 loop reads CAIKNAGFGYGYTF. The CDR3 DNA is TGTGCCATCAAGAACGCAGGGTTTGGCTATGGCTACACCTTC.

J is TRBJ2-3 and V is TRBV9, with 9 bases that match TRBD2. Germline V gives CDR1 SGDLS, CDR2 YYNGEE. The CDR3 totals 17 residues. V lost 4 bases and J lost 1; bases outside the gene matches: 10. This chain's CDR3 is CASSPHISGSRTDTQYF. The CDR3 DNA reads as TGTGCCAGCAGCCCGCACATTAGCGGGAGTCGCACAGATACGCAGTATTTT.

The V gene is TRBV9, the J gene TRBJ2-3; D is perhaps TRBD2 (6 bases). V shed 0 bases and J shed 6 bases, with 17 bases lying between them. The V gene's germline CDR1 is SGDLS and CDR2 YYNGEE. The CDR3 extends over 16 amino acids. In nucleotides, the CDR3 is TGTGCCAGCAGCGTAGCGGGACTCCCGGGGAGGGATACGCAGTATTTT. Amino acid sequence: CASSVAGLPGRDTQYF. Looking up the rest from reference TRBV9 and TRBJ2-3 gives the full variable domain: DSGVTQTPKHLITATGQRVTLRCSPRSGDLSVYWYQQSLDQGLQFLIQYYNGEERAKGNILERFSAQQFPDLHSELNLSSLELGDSALYFCASSVAGLPGRDTQYFGPGTRLTVL.

The chain has TRBV27 and TRBJ2-7, with D tentatively TRBD1 or TRBD2 (5 bases each). Trimming stripped 6 bases from V and 8 bases from J, with 20 bases between. The germline CDR1 and CDR2 sequences are MNHEY and SMNVEV (reference sequence). The CDR3 totals 14 residues. This CDR3 is CASRLSRGHNKQYF. The CDR3 coding sequence is TGTGCCAGCAGACTCTCCCGGGGCCACAATAAGCAGTACTTC.

The gene calls are TRBV10-3 and TRBJ2-2; 16 bases map to TRBD2. V lost 10 bases to trimming and J lost 6 bases; unmatched junction nucleotides: 5. Germline assignment: CDR1 ENHRY and CDR2 SYGVKD. The CDR3 runs to 15 residues. The CDR3 protein is CATQGTSGRAGELFF. CDR3 bases: TGTGCCACTCAGGGGACTAGCGGGAGGGCCGGGGAGCTGTTTTTT.

This clone has only one observation. V usage is TRBV28 and J usage is TRBJ1-2; D unclear. This CDR3 contains 14 residues. The V end was cut by 6 bases, the J end by 6 bases, with 17 bases between. Germline V gene lookup returns CDR1 MDHEN and CDR2 SYDVKM. The CDR3 DNA follows: TGTGCCAGCAGAACTCAGGTCGGGCCAGATGGCTACACCTTC. It is translated as CASRTQVGPDGYTF.